This T cell receptor beta chain was identified in a study of blood T cells in healthy people across ages. General observations from the study: Across the age range, TCR beta diversity per million T cells fell in a roughly linear way.

Per sample, a minimum of 6.5 million PBMCs were isolated. The CDR3 covers 14 residues. Germline CDR1 SGHDN, CDR2 FVKESK. V trimming: 1 base; J trimming: 2 bases; junction bases outside the gene matches: 1. This clonotype was observed many times. Its antigen is currently unknown. A second 7 to 11 cycle PCR used barcoded and J-beta primers. One entry per CDR3 protein results from TCRdb running MiXCR on the 5' RACE reads. The sample consists of about 830,000 distinct CDR3 sequences, approximately 67% of them appearing once. The sequenced sample was blood. The chain uses TRBV14 and TRBJ2-7; TRBD1 aligns across 8 bases. This TCR derives from a man aged 25-45 years in good health. CDR3 sequence: CASSQVTGAYEQYF. The CDR3 nucleotides read TGTGCCAGCAGCCAAGTGACAGGGGCCTACGAGCAGTACTTC.